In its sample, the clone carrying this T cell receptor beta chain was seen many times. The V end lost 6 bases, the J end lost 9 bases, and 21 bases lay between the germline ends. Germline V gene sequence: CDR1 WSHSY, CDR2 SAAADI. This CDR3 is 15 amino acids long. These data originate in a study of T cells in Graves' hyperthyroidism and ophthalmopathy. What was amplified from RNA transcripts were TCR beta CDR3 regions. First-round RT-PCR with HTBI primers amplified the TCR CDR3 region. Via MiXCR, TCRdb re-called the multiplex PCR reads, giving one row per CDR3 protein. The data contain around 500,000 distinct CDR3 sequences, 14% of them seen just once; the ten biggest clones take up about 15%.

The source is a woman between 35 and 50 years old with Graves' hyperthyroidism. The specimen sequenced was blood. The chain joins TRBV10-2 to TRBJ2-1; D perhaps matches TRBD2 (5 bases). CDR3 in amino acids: CASRGSGNGWSEQFF. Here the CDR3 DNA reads TGCGCCAGCAGGGGTTCCGGGAATGGGTGGAGTGAGCAGTTCTTC.